Following are 11 T cell receptor beta chains from one sample sequenced in a study of OX40 agonist ivuxolimab in advanced cancers. Libraries were prepared by immunoSEQ multiplex PCR; TCRdb keeps only in-frame clonotypes and omits some of them. The table has 70,000 to 80,000 clones, approximately 90% seen once; the top ten hold 0.44%. The sequences come from CD4+ or CD8+ T cells sorted from blood, collected in a trial of the OX40 agonist ivuxolimab. These receptors all stem from an adult with an advanced solid tumor such as melanoma, head and neck, liver or kidney cancer.

The chain couples TRBV19 to TRBJ2-1, with D perhaps matching TRBD2 (5 bases). Germline-derived CDR1 and CDR2 are LNHDA and SQIVND (reference sequence). The CDR3 sequence is 13 residues long. V was pared by 2 bases and J by 8 bases, with 10 bases between. The CDR3 here is CASSILAEYEQFF. Written as DNA, the CDR3 is TGTGCCAGTAGTATACTAGCTGAGTATGAGCAGTTCTTC.

The gene calls are TRBV5-4 and TRBJ2-7; possible D gene TRBD1, 5 bases. V was trimmed by 1 base and J by 2 bases, leaving 13 bases between them. The CDR3 consists of 15 residues. CDR1 is SGHNT, CDR2 YYREEE, per germline (reference sequence). The CDR3 DNA is TGTGCCAGCAGCTTGTTCACAGGCGGCACCTACGAGCAGTACTTC. It encodes CASSLFTGGTYEQYF.

About this clone: The sample carries other DNA sequences with the same CDR3. The V gene is TRBV5-1, the J gene TRBJ2-3; D is perhaps TRBD1 or TRBD2 (5 bases each). The CDR3 is made up of 16 amino acids. The germline V gene encodes CDR1 SGHRS and CDR2 YFSETQ. V lost 0 bases, J lost 4 bases, and 15 bases lay in between. The CDR3 nucleotides read TGCGCCAGCAGCTTGGGCGTAGGGACGGTATCAGATACGCAGTATTTT. This sequence encodes CASSLGVGTVSDTQYF.

The chain couples TRBV7-2 to TRBJ1-2, with TRBD1 matching 7 bases. V dropped 6 bases and J dropped 6; count of bases not matched to a gene: 7. CDR1 is SGHTA and CDR2 is FQGNSA in the germline V gene. There are 13 residues in the CDR3. The CDR3 sequence: CASRVDRANGYTF. CDR3 in DNA: TGTGCCAGCAGGGTCGACAGGGCGAATGGCTACACCTTC. The whole variable domain, remainder taken from reference TRBV7-2 and TRBJ1-2, is GAGVSQSPSNKVTEKGKDVELRCDPISGHTALYWYRQSLGQGLEFLIYFQGNSAPDKSGLPSDRFSAERTGGSVSTLTIQRTQQEDSAVYLCASRVDRANGYTFGSGTRLTVV.

V gene TRBV7-9 combines with J gene TRBJ1-6; D is unclear. Germline CDR1 reads SEHNR; CDR2 reads FQNEAQ (reference sequence). This CDR3 is 16 amino acids long. Trimming pared 4 bases from V and 7 bases from J, leaving 17 bases between. CDR3 region: CASSSTQVGKNSPLHF. The CDR3 nucleotides read TGTGCCAGCAGCTCCACCCAGGTTGGGAAAAATTCACCCCTCCACTTT.

J is TRBJ2-1 and V is TRBV7-2, with 12 bases matching TRBD2. Per germline, CDR1 SGHTA and CDR2 FQGNSA. V lost 6 bases, J lost 5 bases, and 8 bases stayed unmatched. The CDR3 loop spans 16 amino acids. CDR3 bases: TGTGCCAGCAGTATTACCGGGACTAGCGGGCACAATGAGCAGTTCTTC. The encoded protein is CASSITGTSGHNEQFF.

The chain employs TRBV7-9 and TRBJ2-7, with D tentatively TRBD2 (5 bases). Germline loops: CDR1 SEHNR, CDR2 FQNEAQ (reference sequence). This CDR3 region has 16 residues. Trimming shortened V by 4 bases and J by 4 bases, and 20 bases separated the two germline ends. CDR3 sequence reads: CASSSSKKGRTYEQYF. CDR3 bases: TGTGCCAGCAGCTCCAGTAAGAAGGGAAGGACTTACGAGCAGTACTTC.

The chain employs TRBV18 and TRBJ2-5; D not resolved. The germline V gene has CDR1 KGHSH and CDR2 LQKENI. This CDR3 spans 13 amino acids. V gave up 4 bases and J gave up 1 base, with 7 bases separating them. The CDR3 DNA reads as TGTGCCAGCTCACAGGCATTCCAAGAGACCCAGTACTTC. Amino acids: CASSQAFQETQYF.

The chain is built from TRBV7-9 and TRBJ2-2; D gene uncertain. This CDR3 comprises 13 residues. CDR1 and CDR2 (germline): SEHNR, FQNEAQ (reference sequence). The V end lost 5 bases, the J end lost 4 bases, and 8 bases lay between the germline ends. The CDR3 loop is CASSIDPTGELFF. In nucleotides, the CDR3 is TGTGCCAGCAGCATCGACCCCACCGGGGAGCTGTTTTTT. Using reference TRBV7-9 and TRBJ2-2 for the parts outside the CDR3, the full variable domain is DTGVSQNPRHKITKRGQNVTFRCDPISEHNRLYWYRQTLGQGPEFLTYFQNEAQLEKSRLLSDRFSAERPKGSFSTLEIQRTEQGDSAMYLCASSIDPTGELFFGEGSRLTVL.

The rearrangement joins TRBV6-6 to TRBJ1-2, with a tentative D call TRBD1 (5 bases). V dropped 6 bases and J dropped 3 bases, with 17 bases sitting between them. The CDR3 consists of 15 residues. CDR1 is MNHNY, CDR2 SVGAGI, per germline (reference sequence). The CDR3 nucleotides are TGTGCCAGCAGCATACCAGGGTCTCGGCACTATGGCTACACCTTC. Amino acids: CASSIPGSRHYGYTF.

The gene calls are TRBV5-4 and TRBJ2-3; D call uncertain. This CDR3 is 15 amino acids long. Per germline, CDR1 SGHNT and CDR2 YYREEE (reference sequence). V lost 1 base, J lost 0 bases, and 9 bases lay in between. The CDR3 reads CASSLQQRSTDTQYF. The CDR3 coding sequence is TGTGCCAGCAGCTTGCAACAGAGAAGCACAGATACGCAGTATTTT. The whole variable domain, filled in from reference TRBV5-4 and TRBJ2-3, reads ETGVTQSPTHLIKTRGQQVTLRCSSQSGHNTVSWYQQALGQGPQFIFQYYREEENGRGNFPPRFSGLQFPNYSSELNVNALELDDSALYLCASSLQQRSTDTQYFGPGTRLTVL.